This TCR beta chain was sequenced in a study of blood T cell repertoires in COVID-19 (TCRdb year 2020). Notes on the research overall: Samples covering the acute and convalescent phases of COVID-19 were provided by collaborators in the United States, Italy and Spain. The samples were drawn from two sources: the first 160 participants of the ongoing ImmuneRACE study, and 1,254 subjects contributed by 6 global collaborators. HLA class I and class II types, where available, came from metadata supplied by the sample provider rather than from assay-based typing. The material from the prospective study consisted of cDNA or gDNA derived from T cells, B-cell-depleted T cells, or PBMCs. Subjects who had been exposed to COVID-19, were actively infected with it, or had recovered from it provided the deeply sampled blood TCRbeta repertoires that made up the dataset. A de-identified subject ID, COVID-19 status, age in years and sex were almost always included in the sample metadata. The repertoires were made available in a free public database intended to serve as a resource for research on the immune response to SARS-CoV-2. What the study reported, not specific to this receptor: Clinical and demographic metadata were provided uncurated, with the amount varying by source and participant.

Each collaborating institution followed its own protocols to collect whole blood in K2EDTA tubes. For TCRbeta analysis, collaborators shipped samples as frozen whole blood, isolated PBMCs, or DNA extracted from either of those sample types. The cysteine opens and the phenylalanine closes a CDR3 of 16 amino acids. Just CDR3 DNA is preserved here, 48 bases in frame from base 1. Trimming at the junction amounts to 4 bases on V and 9 bases on J, and the germline ends lie 19 bases apart. The germline V gene encodes CDR1 SNHLY and CDR2 FYNNEI. This clone was counted at least ten times. Which antigen it targets is not known. Qualities for individual bases were not recorded, and no much larger clone is one base off. TCRbeta CDR3 regions were amplified from genomic DNA by means of the immunoSEQ Assay, a bias-controlled multiplex PCR. On the authors' methods: Nucleated cell counts per sample were estimated from amplification of reference gene primers within the assay. To quantify the absolute abundance of each unique TCRbeta CDR3 rearrangement, sequence reads were collapsed and filtered. For each sample, productive Simpson clonality was calculated as the square root of Simpson's diversity index across productive rearrangements. TCRdb's version of the immuneACCESS table is confined to in-frame rearrangements and falls short of the full clone set. An unresolved V gene accounts for under half of the shortfall where checked; the remainder is of unknown origin. Clonal size and the V and J genes are those of that table, whereas D and trimming came from the DNA. The sample yields 150,000 to 200,000 clones; about four fifths were counted once. Together, the top ten hold approximately 15% of the sample.

Input material: peripheral blood. The clonotype originates from a woman older than 75 with acute or convalescent COVID-19. The chain employs TRBV2 and TRBJ1-6; the D gene assignment is ambiguous. Here is the DNA: TGTGCCAGCAGTGTAGTGGGCTCTCCTGCAGGTTCACCCCTCCACTTT. This translates into CASSVVGSPAGSPLHF.